This T cell receptor (beta chain) was profiled in a study of blood T cell repertoires in COVID-19. CDR3 length: 12 amino acids. Deletions cut 4 bases from V and 12 bases from J, with 12 bases between. Germline V gene sequence: CDR1 SGHTA, CDR2 FQGTGA. TCRdb's copy holds only in-frame clones and misses some; the assay was immunoSEQ multiplex PCR. This table holds roughly 190,000 clones, roughly 87% found once. The V call is TRBV7-3, the J call TRBJ2-2, with unresolved D. The TCR sequence derives from a woman aged 30 to 39 who had recovered from COVID-19. Sequencing was performed on PBMCs or T cells enriched from blood (not recorded which). The CDR3 DNA reads as TGTGCCAGCAGCTCTCCGGCTGGGCAGCTGTTTTTT. This sequence encodes CASSSPAGQLFF.